The 29 T cell receptor beta chains below were found in one sample sequenced in a study of T cell repertoires in cytomegalovirus infection. A single record per CDR3 protein comes from TCRdb applying MiXCR to the reads. This table holds about 310,000 distinct CDR3 sequences, 17% found once. Sequencing was carried out using PBMCs. The receptors shown here come from a human donor in good health (CMV status not recorded). Some clones in this sample may be carry-over from other donors' samples.

This clonotype appeared a few times. The rearrangement uses TRBV5-1 and TRBJ2-5, with D possibly TRBD2 on 5 matching bases. This CDR3 contains 13 residues. Germline-derived CDR1 and CDR2 are SGHRS and YFSETQ. V lost 0 bases to trimming and J lost 5 bases, with 8 bases between them. CDR3 nucleotides: TGCGCCAGCAGCTTGGGGGGAGCTGAGACCCAGTACTTC. Translating gives CASSLGGAETQYF.

This clonotype was seen only a few times. The V call is TRBV20-1, the J call TRBJ1-1, with 7 positions matching TRBD1. Germline CDR1 reads DFQATT; CDR2 reads SNEGSKA (reference sequence). The CDR3 extends over 14 amino acids. The trim removed 6 bases at V and 6 bases at J, leaving 13 bases unmatched. CDR3: CSAAGGQSLSEAFF. The CDR3 DNA is TGCAGTGCCGCCGGGGGACAGTCTTTGTCTGAAGCTTTCTTT.

This clonotype was found many times. The rearrangement uses TRBV7-2 and TRBJ2-3; D ambiguous. Trimming cost V 1 base and J 0 bases, with 8 bases left between them. The V gene's germline CDR1 is SGHTA and CDR2 FQGNSA. This CDR3 contains 15 residues. The CDR3 sequence: CASSLGQTSTDTQYF. The CDR3, as DNA: TGTGCCAGCAGCTTAGGGCAGACTAGCACAGATACGCAGTATTTT.

The chain links TRBV9 to TRBJ2-5; 7 bases agree with TRBD1. Trimming took 2 bases from V and 4 from J; bases not matched to a gene: 5. The CDR3 contains 14 residues. CDR1 and CDR2 (germline): SGDLS, YYNGEE. For the CDR3, the DNA is TGTGCCAGCAGCGTGGGACAGACCCGAGAGACCCAGTACTTC. Translated: CASSVGQTRETQYF.

The V and J genes are TRBV9 and TRBJ2-3, with 11 bases matching TRBD1. The V and J ends lost 4 bases and 1 base, in that order; junction bases with no gene match: 8. Germline V CDR1 and CDR2: SGDLS, YYNGEE. The CDR3 is made up of 17 amino acids. Here the CDR3 DNA reads TGTGCCAGCAGCTTTAACCGGGACAGGGGGGGCACAGATACGCAGTATTTT. Protein product: CASSFNRDRGGTDTQYF.

This clonotype was picked up a small number of times. This rearrangement joins TRBV18 to TRBJ1-4; D is uncertain. This CDR3 is 13 amino acids long. V was cut by 6 bases and J by 4 bases, with 9 bases left in between. Germline V lookup: CDR1 KGHSH, CDR2 LQKENI. CDR3 DNA sequence: TGTGCCAGCTCGCGAGGGAGTAATGAAAAACTGTTTTTT. Translation: CASSRGSNEKLFF.

This clonotype was found once. The chain combines TRBV12-3 or TRBV12-4 with TRBJ1-1; D unresolved. Trimming pared 6 bases from V and 0 bases from J, leaving 11 bases between. The CDR3 runs 14 residues. CDR3 in amino acids: CASSLTPMNTEAFF. CDR3 nucleotide sequence: TGTGCCAGCAGCTTAACCCCCATGAACACTGAAGCTTTCTTT.

This clonotype was picked up a small number of times. The chain recombines TRBV7-9 with TRBJ1-1, with a tentative D call TRBD1 (5 bases). V shed 4 bases and J shed 0 bases, with 9 bases lying between them. This CDR3 has 14 amino acids. Germline V gene data show CDR1 as SEHNR and CDR2 as FQNEAQ (reference sequence). The CDR3 nucleotides are TGTGCCAGCAGCTCGAGCAGGGTGAACACTGAAGCTTTCTTT. Its protein is CASSSSRVNTEAFF.

This clonotype came up many times. As DNA, the CDR3 is TGTGCCAGCAGCTTAGGACTAAGCAATCAGCCCCAGCATTTT. This gives the protein CASSLGLSNQPQHF. The J gene is TRBJ1-5, the V gene TRBV7-2, with D unresolved. Germline V lookup: CDR1 SGHTA, CDR2 FQGNSA. The ends were cut back, 1 base at V and 1 base at J, with 5 bases in the middle. The length of the CDR3 is 14 residues.

This clonotype was counted between two and nine times. The chain carries TRBV11-1 and TRBJ2-7; TRBD1 is a possible D gene (5 bases). Looked up from germline, CDR1 is SGHAT and CDR2 is FQDESV (reference sequence). The CDR3 spans 14 residues. V lost 5 bases and J 3 bases, leaving 14 bases between the germline ends. The CDR3 reads CASSLDSEYYEQYF. The CDR3 bases are TGTGCCAGCAGCCTAGACAGCGAGTACTACGAGCAGTACTTC.

This chain connects TRBV20-1 to TRBJ2-3; weak D call: TRBD2 (7 bases). The CDR3 spans 15 residues. V lost 4 bases and J lost 1, with 15 bases in between. Germline V gene sequence: CDR1 DFQATT, CDR2 SNEGSKA (reference sequence). The CDR3 is CSAIGGGAGTDTQYF. The CDR3 bases are TGCAGTGCTATAGGTGGGGGGGCCGGCACAGATACGCAGTATTTT.

About this clonotype itself: This may be a read error: a much more frequent sequence differs by one nucleotide. J is TRBJ1-5 and V is TRBV19; TRBD1 agrees at 9 bases. This CDR3 is 20 amino acids long. From germline, CDR1 is LNHDA and CDR2 SQIVND (reference sequence). In DNA form, the CDR3 reads TGTGCCAGTAGTATTCCGGGGGGACAGGGAAACCCTTTAGGGAATCAGTCCCAGCATTTT. Protein product: CASSIPGGQGNPLGNQSQHF.

This clonotype was detected many times. The chain couples TRBV12-3 or TRBV12-4 to TRBJ2-3, with D possibly being TRBD1 (5 bases). This CDR3 is 16 amino acids long. The V and J ends lost 4 bases and 4 bases respectively, with 18 bases between them. For the CDR3, the DNA is TGTGCCAGCAGTTCTCGACAGTCCCCGGTAGCAGATACGCAGTATTTT. Protein: CASSSRQSPVADTQYF.

This clonotype came up a few times. The chain couples TRBV5-1 to TRBJ1-6; 7 bases line up with TRBD1. V was clipped by 0 bases and J by 7 bases; unmatched bases: 4. Per the germline V gene, CDR1 is SGHRS and CDR2 is YFSETQ. This CDR3 contains 15 residues. The CDR3 DNA sequence: TGCGCCAGCAGCTTGGGACAGGGTGAGAATTCACCCCTCCACTTT. This translates into CASSLGQGENSPLHF.

The chain employs TRBV28 and TRBJ2-7; D is unclear. This CDR3 is built from 14 residues. V was shortened by 5 bases and J by 2 bases, with 13 bases between the two germline ends. Germline V gene lookup returns CDR1 MDHEN and CDR2 SYDVKM. CDR3 DNA: TGTGCCAGCAGTACCCCCAGGAGTACCTACGAGCAGTACTTC. It is translated as CASSTPRSTYEQYF.

The sample holds a few counts of this clonotype. The CDR3 bases are TGTGCCAGCACCCCCGGAAACACCGGGGAGCTGTTTTTT. It is translated as CASTPGNTGELFF. V and J are TRBV12-3 or TRBV12-4 and TRBJ2-2, with D uncertain. The CDR3 is 13 residues long. Trimming shortened V by 7 bases and J by 2 bases, and 8 bases separated the two germline ends.

The V gene is TRBV6-5, the J gene TRBJ2-5, with TRBD1 identical over 9 bases. CDR1 is MNHEY and CDR2 is SVGAGI in the germline V gene. The CDR3 length is 15 residues. V was clipped by 2 bases and J by 5 bases; unmatched bases: 6. The CDR3 reads CASSYGTGGRETQYF. The CDR3 bases are TGTGCCAGCAGTTACGGAACAGGGGGCCGGGAGACCCAGTACTTC.

This clonotype was found many times. This chain uses TRBV4-3 with TRBJ1-1; possibly TRBD1 for D (6 bases). Trimming took 1 base from V and 1 from J, leaving 7 bases between them. The length of the CDR3 is 14 residues. The germline gives CDR1 LGHNA, CDR2 YSLEER. CDR3: CASSQGTANTEAFF. The CDR3 DNA reads as TGCGCCAGCAGCCAAGGGACAGCGAACACTGAAGCTTTCTTT.

This clonotype came up a few times. This chain uses TRBV20-1 with TRBJ2-1; 10 nucleotides align to TRBD2. The CDR3 length is 16 residues. The germline CDR1 and CDR2 sequences are DFQATT and SNEGSKA (reference sequence). Unmatched junction bases numbered 11, after V lost 3 bases and J lost 6 bases. The CDR3 bases are TGCAGTGCTAGTGCTGCTGTAGCGGGGGGCGGCAATGAGCAGTTCTTC. This translates into CSASAAVAGGGNEQFF.

The chain employs TRBV20-1 and TRBJ1-2; D perhaps matches TRBD1 (6 bases). Per the germline V gene, CDR1 is DFQATT and CDR2 is SNEGSKA (reference sequence). The CDR3 extends over 14 amino acids. Trimming left V 3 bases short and J 0 bases short, with 11 bases between. The CDR3: CSASRQESNYGYTF. Written as DNA, the CDR3 is TGCAGTGCTAGTCGACAGGAGTCTAACTATGGCTACACCTTC.

The chain carries TRBV12-3 or TRBV12-4 and TRBJ2-1; D is unclear. The CDR3 has 14 amino acids. The V end was cut by 0 bases, the J end by 6 bases, with 9 bases between. CDR3 coding DNA: TGTGCCAGCAGTTTAGCCGAACTCGTCAATGAGCAGTTCTTC. Its translation: CASSLAELVNEQFF.

The gene calls are TRBV28 and TRBJ1-6; 10 positions agree with TRBD1. The CDR3 covers 16 residues. The V gene end was trimmed by 6 bases and the J gene end by 13 bases; junction bases not matched to a gene: 15. Germline CDR1 and CDR2: MDHEN and SYDVKM. CDR3 nucleotides: TGTGCCAGCAGCGCCGGGACAGGGGAACAGCTTAGGCCCCTCCACTTT. Amino acids: CASSAGTGEQLRPLHF.

The CDR3 sequence: CASSQEYRDSVYEQYF. The CDR3 coding sequence is TGCGCCAGCAGCCAAGAGTACCGGGACTCAGTTTACGAGCAGTACTTC. The chain couples TRBV4-3 to TRBJ2-7; D perhaps matches TRBD2 (6 bases). Germline lookup yields CDR1 LGHNA and CDR2 YSLEER. This CDR3 region has 16 residues. V was cut by 0 bases and J by 4 bases, with 16 bases left in between.

The rearrangement uses TRBV6-5 and TRBJ2-1; the D gene is possibly TRBD1 (5 bases). With 0 bases removed from V and 6 bases from J, the gap between germline ends came to 9 bases. Germline-derived CDR1 and CDR2 are MNHEY and SVGAGI. The CDR3 length is 14 residues. CDR3 in DNA: TGTGCCAGCAGTTACTCGGGGCTAGTCAATGAGCAGTTCTTC. Translated, it gives CASSYSGLVNEQFF.

This clonotype was found a few times. The V call is TRBV25-1, the J call TRBJ1-1, with D perhaps matching TRBD1 (5 bases). This CDR3 has 13 residues. V gave up 4 bases and J gave up 6 bases, with 12 bases separating them. Per germline, CDR1 MGHDK and CDR2 SYGVNS. CDR3 protein: CASSGRGKAEAFF. In nucleotides, the CDR3 is TGTGCCAGCAGTGGTAGGGGAAAGGCTGAAGCTTTCTTT.

At least ten counts were recorded for this clonotype. The chain carries TRBV27 and TRBJ2-1; TRBD1 agrees at 8 bases. Per the germline V gene, CDR1 is MNHEY and CDR2 is SMNVEV (reference sequence). V shed 5 bases, J shed 6 bases, and the junction held 9 bases outside the gene matches. The CDR3 has 15 amino acids. CDR3 region: CASSKDREVGNEQFF. The DNA of the CDR3 is TGTGCCAGCAGTAAGGACAGGGAGGTGGGCAATGAGCAGTTCTTC.

In this sample, this clonotype turned up a few times. V and J are TRBV4-2 and TRBJ1-2; D unresolved. The V end was cut by 0 bases, the J end by 6 bases, with 17 bases between. CDR1 LGHNA and CDR2 YNFKEQ come from the germline V gene. This CDR3 is 16 amino acids long. This CDR3 is CASSQDPRSLQNGYTF. CDR3 nucleotides: TGTGCCAGCAGCCAAGATCCCAGGTCTCTTCAAAATGGCTACACCTTC.

The chain employs TRBV2 and TRBJ1-5; D not certain. Between the trimmed V and J ends, which lost 6 bases and 0 bases, there was a span of 9 bases. This CDR3 comprises 14 residues. Germline CDR1 SNHLY, CDR2 FYNNEI. The CDR3 DNA reads TGTGCCAGCAGGTTGCCGCTTAGCAATCAGCCCCAGCATTTT. Its protein product is CASRLPLSNQPQHF.

In the case of this clonotype: Being one base from a much bigger clone, this may be a read error. The chain links TRBV6-2 or TRBV6-3 to TRBJ2-1; 9 bases map to TRBD2. The V segment lost 7 bases and the J segment 6 bases; nucleotides outside the gene matches: 13. The CDR3 is 16 residues long. Germline lookup yields CDR1 MNHEY and CDR2 SVGEGT. The CDR3 DNA follows: TGTGCCAGCAAAAGGGGAGCGGGGGGCCCCTGCAATGAGCAGTTCTTC. It translates to CASKRGAGGPCNEQFF.